This T cell receptor beta chain was sequenced during a study of shared clonotypes between healthy human individuals. Germline V gives CDR1 LNHDA, CDR2 SQIVND (reference sequence). The CDR3 length is 14 residues. V dropped 5 bases and J dropped 2; count of bases not matched to a gene: 2. Using around 200 ng DNA, some 30,000 T cell genomes, the sorted-subset replicate PCRs were run. TCRdb's table, derived via immunoSEQ multiplex PCR, lists solely in-frame clones and lacks some. In the table there are over a million clones, roughly 80% of which are singletons. This clone appeared many times. Distinct nucleotide sequences in the sample also encode this CDR3. Everyone who donated was a Caucasian adult who lived in Nashville, Tennessee. Partitioning of CD4+ cells yielded a CD45RA+ naive subset and a CD45RA-negative memory subset.

The sample consisted of memory CD4+ T cells sorted from blood. As to subset: CD45RA-negative fraction. This receptor was identified in a man aged 18 to 29 in good health. The chain is built from TRBV19 and TRBJ1-2; 10 bases fit TRBD1. The CDR3 sequence: CASSPGQGNYGYTF. The CDR3, as DNA: TGTGCCAGTAGTCCGGGACAGGGGAACTATGGCTACACCTTC.